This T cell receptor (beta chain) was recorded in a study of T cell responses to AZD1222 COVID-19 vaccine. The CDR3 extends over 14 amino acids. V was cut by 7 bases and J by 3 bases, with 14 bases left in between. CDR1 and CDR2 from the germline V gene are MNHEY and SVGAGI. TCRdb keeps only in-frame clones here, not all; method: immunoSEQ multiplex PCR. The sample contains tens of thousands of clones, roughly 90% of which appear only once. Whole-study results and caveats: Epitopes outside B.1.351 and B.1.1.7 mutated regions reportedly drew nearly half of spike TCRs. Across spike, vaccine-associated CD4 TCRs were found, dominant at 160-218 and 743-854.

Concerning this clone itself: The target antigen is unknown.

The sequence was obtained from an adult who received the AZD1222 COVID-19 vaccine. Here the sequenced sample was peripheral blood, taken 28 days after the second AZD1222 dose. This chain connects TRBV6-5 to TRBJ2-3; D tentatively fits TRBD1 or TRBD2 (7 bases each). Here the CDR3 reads CASILQGGTDTQYF. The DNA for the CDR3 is TGTGCCAGCATTCTCCAGGGGGGGACAGATACGCAGTATTTT.